The sample holds many counts of the clone carrying this TCR beta chain. Germline lookup yields CDR1 KGHDR and CDR2 SFDVKD. Germline trimming cut 3 bases from V and 4 bases from J; bases unmatched to any gene: 5. The CDR3 is 16 residues long. This entry belongs to a study of Graves' ophthalmopathy and Graves' hyperthyroidism. From RNA, the CDR3 regions of TCR beta chains were amplified and sequenced. Second-round multiplex PCR came after first-round RT-PCR with HTBI primers. TCRdb re-called the multiplex PCR reads through MiXCR, storing one row per CDR3 protein. The sample has about 590,000 distinct CDR3 sequences, less than 45% seen once.

The sequenced sample consisted of peripheral blood or thyroid tissue (not recorded which). The J gene is TRBJ1-5, the V gene TRBV24-1; 10 nucleotides line up with TRBD1. This sequence was found in an adult man with Graves' hyperthyroidism. This CDR3 reads CATSDTRTGGNQPQHF. The CDR3 DNA reads TGTGCCACCAGTGATACCAGGACAGGGGGAAATCAGCCCCAGCATTTT.